These T cell receptor beta chains were read from a single sample in a study of blood T cells in healthy people across ages. MiXCR, applied by TCRdb to the 5' RACE reads, yields one record per CDR3 protein. Of 760,000 or so distinct CDR3 sequences in the sample, just under 25% were seen once. These data were also filed under a second study, of T cells of mothers and their children.

Sequencing input: blood. These TCRs come from a boy aged 5-17 years in good health. CDR3s include the opening cysteine and the closing phenylalanine or tryptophan. D genes are given only for firm matches. Some rows have no size entry. The others give once, few or many, or a class for an expanded clone.

j_call d_call clone_size v_call cdr3_aa cdr3_nt
TRBJ1-1 . few TRBV12-3/TRBV12-4 CACSWGGRARAFF TGTGCCTGCAGCTGGGGGGGCAGGGCCAGAGCTTTCTTT
TRBJ1-4 . few TRBV7-6 CASSSDRMGEKLFF TGTGCCAGCAGCTCCGACAGGATGGGTGAAAAACTGTTTTTT
TRBJ2-7 . few TRBV6-6 CASNEQGWEQYF TGTGCCAGCAACGAACAGGGTTGGGAGCAGTACTTC
TRBJ2-5 . . TRBV4-1 CASSQGFMGTSQQETQYF TGCGCCAGCAGCCAAGGCTTTATGGGAACTTCGCAACAAGAGACCCAGTACTTC
TRBJ2-2 . few TRBV7-9 CASSVLHTGELFF TGTGCCAGCAGCGTTCTCCACACCGGGGAGCTGTTTTTT
TRBJ2-5 . . TRBV21-1 CASSKLGETQYF TGTGCCAGCAGCAAACTGGGGGAGACCCAGTACTTC
TRBJ2-1 . . TRBV7-6 CASSPAFASGGGNGQFF TGTGCCAGCAGCCCCGCTTTTGCTAGCGGAGGGGGGAATGGGCAGTTCTTC
TRBJ2-3 . . TRBV7-6 CASSSEPSPDTQYF TGTGCCAGCAGCTCAGAACCTAGTCCAGATACGCAGTATTTT
TRBJ2-3 TRBD1 . TRBV5-1 CASSSGTGLVDTQYF TGCGCCAGCAGCTCCGGGACAGGGTTGGTAGATACGCAGTATTTT
TRBJ2-5 TRBD1 . TRBV13 CASSWGQGAFSETQYF TGTGCCAGCAGCTGGGGACAGGGGGCTTTTTCGGAGACCCAGTACTTC
TRBJ1-4 TRBD1 few TRBV6-5 CASSYSPTGNEKLFF TGTGCCAGCAGTTACTCTCCGACAGGGAATGAAAAACTGTTTTTT
TRBJ1-1 TRBD1 few TRBV11-2 CASSYRQTGDTEAFF TGTGCCAGCAGCTACCGCCAAACAGGGGACACTGAAGCTTTCTTT
TRBJ2-5 . . TRBV12-3/TRBV12-4 CASSSAPQVGEEAQYF TGTGCCAGCAGTTCCGCCCCCCAGGTGGGGGAAGAGGCCCAGTACTTC
TRBJ2-1 . . TRBV27 CASSLGANSYNEQFF TGTGCCAGCAGTTTAGGGGCCAACTCCTACAATGAGCAGTTCTTC
TRBJ2-7 TRBD1 . TRBV4-1 CASSQDRTGSYEQYF TGCGCCAGCAGCCAAGACCGGACAGGGTCCTACGAGCAGTACTTC
TRBJ2-7 TRBD2 . TRBV5-1 CATAPGGASVYEQYF TGCGCCACCGCACCCGGGGGGGCTTCGGTCTACGAGCAGTACTTC
TRBJ2-5 TRBD2 many TRBV9 CASSVSGLQETQYF TGTGCCAGCAGCGTTAGCGGGCTCCAAGAGACCCAGTACTTC
TRBJ2-2 TRBD2 . TRBV12-3/TRBV12-4 CASSFIAGGPGELFF TGTGCCAGCAGTTTTATAGCGGGAGGGCCCGGGGAGCTGTTTTTT
TRBJ1-3 . . TRBV2 CASSMGSGNTIYF TGTGCCAGCAGTATGGGGTCTGGAAACACCATATATTTT